The entry below describes one TCR beta chain. Its antigen is not known. The record originates from a study of cytomegalovirus exposure and HLA in healthy donors. Notes on the study in general: The listing of fewer than 200 TCR beta chains classed them as cytomegalovirus-associated. TRBV6-2, TRBV6-3 and some other V segments were unresolvable in 87-base-pair reads. CMV serostatus was the sole immune exposure data available.

PCR primers comprised 60 Vbeta and 13 Jbeta primers. The protocol was immunoSEQ multiplex PCR, while the TCRdb copy is restricted to in-frame clones and leaves out a portion. This table has 95,000 to 120,000 clones, about four fifths appearing once. Germline-derived CDR1 and CDR2 are SQVTM and ANQGSEA. This CDR3 is built from 11 residues. Trimming cost V 7 bases and J 4 bases, with 9 bases left between them. The receptor was derived from a woman between 18 and 30 years old in good health and CMV-seronegative. The material sequenced was PBMCs. The chain carries TRBV29-1 and TRBJ2-3, with TRBD1 as a possible D gene (6 bases). The chain's CDR3 is CSDGQSDTQYF. The DNA for the CDR3 is TGCAGCGACGGACAGTCAGATACGCAGTATTTT.